The 20 T cell receptor beta chains below all came from one sample that was sequenced in a study of cytomegalovirus exposure and HLA in healthy donors. Vbeta (60) and Jbeta (13) primers were used in the PCR. Data came from immunoSEQ multiplex PCR; TCRdb stores just in-frame clones and leaves some out. This table holds about 140,000 clones, around three quarters found once. The sample comprised PBMCs. These receptors were taken from a man aged 35-49 years in good health and CMV-seropositive.

In this sample, this clone turned up a few times. The chain employs TRBV4-1 and TRBJ2-1; D remains ambiguous. Deletions cut 0 bases from V and 9 bases from J, with 12 bases between. Germline V gene lookup returns CDR1 MGHRA and CDR2 YSYEKL. The CDR3 is made up of 14 amino acids. CDR3 in amino acids: CASSQEVNWSEQFF. DNA for the CDR3: TGCGCCAGCAGCCAAGAGGTGAACTGGAGTGAGCAGTTCTTC.

J is TRBJ2-1 and V is TRBV5-6, with unresolved D. CDR1 and CDR2 from the germline V gene are SGHDT and YYEEEE. The CDR3 covers 14 residues. V lost 4 bases to trimming and J lost 5 bases, with 13 bases between them. The DNA for the CDR3 is TGTGCCAGCAGCGGGCCCAGTCAGAACAATGAGCAGTTCTTC. It codes for CASSGPSQNNEQFF. Complete variable domain (other parts from reference TRBV5-6 and TRBJ2-1): DAGVTQSPTHLIKTRGQQVTLRCSPKSGHDTVSWYQQALGQGPQFIFQYYEEEERQRGNFPDRFSGHQFPNYSSELNVNALLLGDSALYLCASSGPSQNNEQFFGPGTRLTVL.

The V gene is TRBV5-1, the J gene TRBJ1-1; D is unclear. Germline V gene lookup returns CDR1 SGHRS and CDR2 YFSETQ. V lost 1 base, J lost 1 base, and 5 bases lay in between. There are 13 residues in the CDR3. The CDR3 is CASSLIRNTEAFF. CDR3 bases: TGCGCCAGCAGCTTGATTCGGAACACTGAAGCTTTCTTT.

The rearrangement links TRBV6-5 to TRBJ1-2; TRBD1 matches 9 bases. This CDR3 has 15 residues. Germline CDR1 MNHEY, CDR2 SVGAGI. V lost 7 bases to trimming and J lost 2 bases; unmatched junction nucleotides: 8. CDR3 region: CASTGPGQGNYGYTF. CDR3 nucleotide sequence: TGTGCCAGCACCGGCCCCGGACAGGGGAACTATGGCTACACCTTC.

J is TRBJ1-2 and V is TRBV6-5, with D possibly matching TRBD1 (5 bases). CDR3 size: 15 residues. Germline V gene data show CDR1 as MNHEY and CDR2 as SVGAGI. V lost 4 bases to trimming and J lost 10 bases, with 22 bases between them. The CDR3 region is CASSFVYGGKWFYTF. CDR3 nucleotides: TGTGCCAGCAGTTTTGTGTACGGGGGAAAGTGGTTCTACACCTTC.

The chain recombines TRBV19 with TRBJ2-3; possible D gene TRBD1, 5 bases. The CDR3 length is 12 residues. Germline V CDR1 and CDR2: LNHDA, SQIVND (reference sequence). Trimming shortened V by 5 bases and J by 4 bases, and 7 bases separated the two germline ends. CDR3 nucleotide sequence: TGTGCCAGTAGTCAAGGGGCAGATACGCAGTATTTT. Translation: CASSQGADTQYF.

Here the CDR3 reads CASSLDGSGNTIYF. The CDR3 DNA is TGTGCCAGCAGCTTAGACGGCTCTGGAAACACCATATATTTT. The V gene is TRBV7-8, the J gene TRBJ1-3; D not resolved. The CDR3 extends over 14 amino acids. Trimming took 1 base from V and 0 from J, leaving 4 bases between them. Germline V gives CDR1 SGHVS, CDR2 FQNEAQ. Combining the CDR3 with reference TRBV7-8 and TRBJ1-3 gives the whole variable domain GAGVSQSPRYKVAKRGQDVALRCDPISGHVSLFWYQQALGQGPEFLTYFQNEAQLDKSGLPSDRFFAERPEGSVSTLKIQRTQQEDSAVYLCASSLDGSGNTIYFGEGSWLTVV.

This clone was observed a few times. The rearrangement joins TRBV9 to TRBJ2-6; no firm D call. The V gene lost 1 base and the J gene lost 2 bases, with 7 bases spanning the gap. Germline V lookup: CDR1 SGDLS, CDR2 YYNGEE. The CDR3 covers 15 residues. CDR3 DNA: TGTGCCAGCAGCGTAATGGGCGCTGGGGCCAACGTCCTGACTTTC. It is translated as CASSVMGAGANVLTF. The full variable domain, completed using reference TRBV9 and TRBJ2-6, is DSGVTQTPKHLITATGQRVTLRCSPRSGDLSVYWYQQSLDQGLQFLIQYYNGEERAKGNILERFSAQQFPDLHSELNLSSLELGDSALYFCASSVMGAGANVLTFGAGSRLTVL.

This clone occurred once. V is TRBV5-1 and J is TRBJ2-6; D is ambiguous. Trimming shortened V by 3 bases and J by 4 bases, and 11 bases separated the two germline ends. Germline CDR1 SGHRS, CDR2 YFSETQ. The CDR3 spans 15 residues. The CDR3 reads CASSSRPGGANVLTF. CDR3 nucleotides: TGCGCCAGCAGCTCTCGACCCGGGGGGGCCAACGTCCTGACTTTC.

This chain uses TRBV7-2 with TRBJ2-1; no clear D gene. The germline V gene encodes CDR1 SGHTA and CDR2 FQGNSA. V was pared by 7 bases and J by 0 bases, with 10 bases between. The CDR3 spans 14 residues. The CDR3 DNA reads TGTGCCAGCACCCTTTTGAGCTCCTACAATGAGCAGTTCTTC. Translation gives CASTLLSSYNEQFF.

The J gene is TRBJ2-7, the V gene TRBV11-3; maybe TRBD2 (6 bases). The germline gives CDR1 SGHNT, CDR2 YENEEA. The V end lost 3 bases, the J end lost 7 bases, and 10 bases lay between the germline ends. The CDR3 has 12 amino acids. CDR3 bases: TGTGCCAGCAGCTTGGCTGGAGGGGAGCAGTACTTC. This sequence encodes CASSLAGGEQYF.

Here the CDR3 DNA reads TGTGCCAGTAGTATAGATGGGACAGGGAGGGGAGAGACCCAGTACTTC. Protein product: CASSIDGTGRGETQYF. The chain joins TRBV19 to TRBJ2-5; TRBD1 matches at 9 bases. Trimming took 0 bases from V and 4 from J; bases not matched to a gene: 6. The CDR3 length is 16 residues. Germline lookup yields CDR1 LNHDA and CDR2 SQIVND (reference sequence).

This rearrangement joins TRBV14 to TRBJ2-7; tentatively, D is TRBD1 (5 bases). Looked up from germline, CDR1 is SGHDN and CDR2 is FVKESK. V was trimmed by 8 bases and J by 0 bases, leaving 11 bases between them. CDR3 length: 13 residues. The CDR3: CASASGSSYEQYF. In DNA, the CDR3 is TGTGCCAGCGCCTCAGGGTCCTCCTACGAGCAGTACTTC.

This sequence joins TRBV11-2 and TRBJ2-3; 7 bases map to TRBD2. The CDR3 extends over 15 amino acids. V was pared by 3 bases and J by 4 bases, with 7 bases of the junction left unmatched. Germline V lookup: CDR1 SGHAT, CDR2 FQNNGV. CDR3 sequence reads: CASSLGGMLADTQYF. The CDR3, as DNA: TGTGCCAGCAGCTTGGGGGGGATGCTCGCAGATACGCAGTATTTT.

This clone has only a few counts. The rearrangement links TRBV11-3 to TRBJ2-5; 10 bases line up with TRBD1. J gave up 5 bases and V 0 bases, and 6 bases lay outside the gene matches. The germline gives CDR1 SGHNT, CDR2 YENEEA. The length of the CDR3 is 16 residues. This chain's CDR3 is CASSLDSGTGAETQYF. CDR3 in DNA: TGTGCCAGCAGCTTAGATTCTGGGACAGGGGCCGAGACCCAGTACTTC.

The chain recombines TRBV18 with TRBJ2-7; D ambiguous. V dropped 2 bases and J dropped 3 bases, with 14 bases sitting between them. CDR1 is KGHSH, CDR2 LQKENI, per germline. The CDR3 is made up of 15 amino acids. The CDR3 loop reads CASSPGPVVFYEQYF. The CDR3 coding sequence is TGTGCCAGCTCACCAGGGCCCGTCGTCTTCTACGAGCAGTACTTC.

The V gene is TRBV4-2, the J gene TRBJ2-7, with D unclear. Trimming stripped 0 bases from V and 1 base from J, with 10 bases between. Germline V gene data show CDR1 as LGHNA and CDR2 as YNFKEQ. This CDR3 contains 15 residues. In DNA form, the CDR3 reads TGTGCCAGCAGCCAAGAGTTGGCGGATTCCTACGAGCAGTACTTC. Translating it yields CASSQELADSYEQYF.

The V call is TRBV6-5, the J call TRBJ1-6; 9 bases are a match to TRBD1. The CDR3 spans 15 residues. The junction had 1 base not matched to a gene; V was cut back by 1 base and J by 6 bases. Germline V lookup: CDR1 MNHEY, CDR2 SVGAGI. CDR3 region: CASSYYRGPNSPLHF. CDR3 nucleotide sequence: TGTGCCAGCAGTTACTACAGGGGGCCTAATTCACCCCTCCACTTT.

CDR3 loop: CASSLWGENTEAFF. In nucleotides, the CDR3 is TGTGCCAGCAGTTTATGGGGCGAGAACACTGAAGCTTTCTTT. This chain joins TRBV27 and TRBJ1-1; a possible D gene is TRBD1 (5 bases). CDR3 length: 14 residues. Germline CDR1 is MNHEY and CDR2 is SMNVEV (reference sequence). V was cut by 1 base and J by 1 base, with 7 bases left in between.

The rearrangement links TRBV6-1 to TRBJ2-7; 11 nucleotides line up with TRBD2. The length of the CDR3 is 15 residues. CDR1 and CDR2 from the germline V gene are MNHNS and SASEGT. J gave up 3 bases and V 10 bases, and 11 bases lay outside the gene matches. The CDR3 DNA reads as TGTGCCATTTCTCCGGGACTAGCGGCCCTCTACGAGCAGTACTTC. Its protein is CAISPGLAALYEQYF.